This T cell receptor beta chain came from a study of T cell changes during pregnancy in multiple sclerosis. Measured with immunoSEQ multiplex PCR; TCRdb has only the in-frame clones, and not every one. The sample consists of under 80,000 clones, about 94% of them appearing once. Germline V gene data show CDR1 as SGHTA and CDR2 as FQGNSA. CDR3 length: 14 amino acids. V lost 5 bases and J 2 bases, leaving 12 bases between the germline ends. The rearrangement joins TRBV7-2 to TRBJ2-5; D remains ambiguous. Sample: peripheral blood, taken in the third trimester of pregnancy. The TCR originated in a female donor with multiple sclerosis, enrolled in a pregnancy study. This CDR3 is CASSRAATQETQYF. The CDR3 nucleotides read TGTGCCAGCAGCCGCGCGGCCACGCAAGAGACCCAGTACTTC.